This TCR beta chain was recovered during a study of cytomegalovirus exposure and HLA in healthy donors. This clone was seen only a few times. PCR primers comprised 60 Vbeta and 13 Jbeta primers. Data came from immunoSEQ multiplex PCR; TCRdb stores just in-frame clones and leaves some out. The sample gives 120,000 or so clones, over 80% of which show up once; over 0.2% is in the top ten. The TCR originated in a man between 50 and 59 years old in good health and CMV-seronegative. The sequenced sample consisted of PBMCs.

Written as DNA, the CDR3 is TGTGCCAGCAGCCACAACAGCCTCTACCGGGACAGAAACTCCTACGAGCAGTACTTC. This sequence encodes CASSHNSLYRDRNSYEQYF. The rearrangement links TRBV5-6 to TRBJ2-5, with TRBD1 identical over 7 bases. The J call is doubtful: the DNA matches TRBJ2-7 better. This CDR3 spans 19 amino acids. CDR1 SGHDT and CDR2 YYEEEE come from the germline V gene.